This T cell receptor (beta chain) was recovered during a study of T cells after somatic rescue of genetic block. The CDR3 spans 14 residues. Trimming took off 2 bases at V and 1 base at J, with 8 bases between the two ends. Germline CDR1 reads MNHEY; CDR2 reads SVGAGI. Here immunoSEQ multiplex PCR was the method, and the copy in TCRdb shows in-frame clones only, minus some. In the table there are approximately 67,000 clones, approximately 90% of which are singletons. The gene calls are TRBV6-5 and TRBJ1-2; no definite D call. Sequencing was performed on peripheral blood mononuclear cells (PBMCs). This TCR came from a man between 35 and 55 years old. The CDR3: CASSYDDLNYGYTF. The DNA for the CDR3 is TGTGCCAGCAGTTACGATGACCTTAACTATGGCTACACCTTC.